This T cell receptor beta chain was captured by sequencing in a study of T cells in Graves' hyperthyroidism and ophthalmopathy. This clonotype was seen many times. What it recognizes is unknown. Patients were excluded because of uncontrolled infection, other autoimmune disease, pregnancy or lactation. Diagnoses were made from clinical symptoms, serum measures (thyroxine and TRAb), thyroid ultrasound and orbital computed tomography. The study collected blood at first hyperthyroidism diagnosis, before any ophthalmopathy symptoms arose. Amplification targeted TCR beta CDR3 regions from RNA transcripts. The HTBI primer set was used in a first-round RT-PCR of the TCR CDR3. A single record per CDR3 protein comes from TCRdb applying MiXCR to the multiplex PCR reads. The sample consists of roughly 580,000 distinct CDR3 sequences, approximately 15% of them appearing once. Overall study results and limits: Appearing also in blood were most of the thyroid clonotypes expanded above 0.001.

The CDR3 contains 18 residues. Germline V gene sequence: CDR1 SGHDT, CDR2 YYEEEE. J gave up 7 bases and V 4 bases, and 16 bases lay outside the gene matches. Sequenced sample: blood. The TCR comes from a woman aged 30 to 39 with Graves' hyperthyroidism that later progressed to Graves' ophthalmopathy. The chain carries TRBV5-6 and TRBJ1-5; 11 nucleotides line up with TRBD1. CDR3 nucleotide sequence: TGTGCCAGCAGCCAGATGGGGACAGGGGGAAAGAGGGAACAGCCCCAGCATTTT. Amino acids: CASSQMGTGGKREQPQHF.